This T cell receptor beta chain was documented in a study of T cells in Graves' hyperthyroidism and ophthalmopathy. Study-wide results and limits: Median prediction lead before ophthalmopathy onset was around 7 months with the model.

On this clonotype: Its specificity is unknown.

Investigators excluded patients with uncontrolled infection, other autoimmune disease, pregnancy or lactation. The CDR3 covers 15 residues. CDR1 SGHRS and CDR2 YFSETQ come from the germline V gene. J gave up 5 bases and V 4 bases, and 6 bases lay outside the gene matches. The investigators amplified TCR beta CDR3 regions from RNA transcripts. HTBI primers were used for first-round RT-PCR of the TCR CDR3. Each CDR3 protein gets one entry after TCRdb re-called the multiplex PCR reads with MiXCR. The sample lists about 610,000 distinct CDR3 sequences, 15% to 20% seen once, with roughly 3% in the top ten.

The sample was blood. The chain combines TRBV5-1 with TRBJ2-2, with 9 bases lining up with TRBD1. This TCR was sampled from a woman aged 35 to 49 with Graves' ophthalmopathy. The CDR3 spells CASSTTGGSTGELFF. The DNA of the CDR3 is TGCGCCAGCAGCACTACAGGGGGCTCGACCGGGGAGCTGTTTTTT.